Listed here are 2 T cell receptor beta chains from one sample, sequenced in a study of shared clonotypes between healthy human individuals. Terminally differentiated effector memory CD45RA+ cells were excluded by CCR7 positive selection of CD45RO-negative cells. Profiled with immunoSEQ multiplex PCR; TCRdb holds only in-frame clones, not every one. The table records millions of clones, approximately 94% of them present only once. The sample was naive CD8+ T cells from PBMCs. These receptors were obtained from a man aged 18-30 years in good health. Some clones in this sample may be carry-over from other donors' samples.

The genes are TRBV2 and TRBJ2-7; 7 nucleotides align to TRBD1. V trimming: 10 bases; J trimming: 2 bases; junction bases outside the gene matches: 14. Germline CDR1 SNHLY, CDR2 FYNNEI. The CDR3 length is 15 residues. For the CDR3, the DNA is TGTGCCACCAGAGGGGGCAGGGATATTACCTACGAGCAGTACTTC. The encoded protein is CATRGGRDITYEQYF. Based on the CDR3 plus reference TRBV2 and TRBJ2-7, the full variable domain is EPEVTQTPSHQVTQMGQEVILRCVPISNHLYFYWYRQILGQKVEFLVSFYNNEISEKSEIFDDQFSVERPDGSNFTLKIRSTKLEDSAMYFCATRGGRDITYEQYFGPGTRLTVT.

The CDR3 here is CASSSPLLEQYF. The CDR3 DNA sequence: TGTGCCAGCAGCTCTCCATTGTTGGAGCAGTACTTC. This sequence joins TRBV11-2 and TRBJ2-7; D gene unclear. Deletions cut 4 bases from V and 7 bases from J, with 11 bases between. Germline V gene data show CDR1 as SGHAT and CDR2 as FQNNGV. The CDR3 is 12 residues long.